A single sample is the source of the 20 T cell receptor beta chains below, sequenced in a study of somatic mutations in cytotoxic T cells in rheumatoid arthritis. Clones were read by immunoSEQ multiplex PCR, and TCRdb kept only the in-frame ones, dropping some. The sample holds under 20,000 clones, 65% to 85% seen once. Sequenced material: CD8+ T cells sorted from blood. The source is an adult with rheumatoid arthritis.

This clone was seen a few times. The genes are TRBV30 and TRBJ1-1; D gene unclear. CDR3 length equals 12 residues. In germline, CDR1 is GTSNPN, CDR2 SVGIG (reference sequence). Between the trimmed V and J ends, which lost 2 bases and 1 base, there was a span of 5 bases. The CDR3 sequence is CAWSPQNTEAFF. The CDR3 bases are TGTGCCTGGAGTCCTCAGAACACTGAAGCTTTCTTT.

This chain joins TRBV29-1 and TRBJ1-3; D is undetermined. Per the germline V gene, CDR1 is SQVTM and CDR2 is ANQGSEA. The CDR3 consists of 15 residues. The V and J ends lost 3 bases and 5 bases respectively, with 17 bases between them. The CDR3, as DNA: TGCAGCGTTGATGTGGCATCTTCGTCCCGAAACACCATATATTTT. Its translation: CSVDVASSSRNTIYF.

The rearrangement links TRBV5-6 to TRBJ2-5; 7 positions match TRBD2. The length of the CDR3 is 15 residues. Per the germline V gene, CDR1 is SGHDT and CDR2 is YYEEEE. Losses at the gene ends were 4 bases for V and 4 bases for J; bases not matched to a gene: 10. DNA of the CDR3: TGTGCCAGCAGCCCGGGACGGGGGGTCCGAGAGACCCAGTACTTC. Translated: CASSPGRGVRETQYF. The entire variable domain, with the rest obtained from reference TRBV5-6 and TRBJ2-5, is as follows: DAGVTQSPTHLIKTRGQQVTLRCSPKSGHDTVSWYQQALGQGPQFIFQYYEEEERQRGNFPDRFSGHQFPNYSSELNVNALLLGDSALYLCASSPGRGVRETQYFGPGTRLLVL.

The V gene is TRBV7-9, the J gene TRBJ1-1, with D unresolved. The CDR3 covers 12 residues. Trimming removed 5 bases from V and 8 bases from J, with 12 bases in between. Germline loops: CDR1 SEHNR, CDR2 FQNEAQ (reference sequence). The DNA for the CDR3 is TGTGCCAGCAGCGCCGGGAGAAAAGAAGCTTTCTTT. This sequence encodes CASSAGRKEAFF.

This clone has a single count. The chain carries TRBV5-1 and TRBJ1-3, with a tentative D call TRBD1 (5 bases). CDR1 is SGHRS and CDR2 is YFSETQ in the germline V gene. V shed 5 bases and J shed 3 bases, with 6 bases lying between them. The CDR3 runs 12 residues. The CDR3 loop is CASRGGGNTIYF. The CDR3 DNA reads as TGCGCCAGCAGGGGGGGTGGAAACACCATATATTTT. Complete variable domain (other parts from reference TRBV5-1 and TRBJ1-3): KAGVTQTPRYLIKTRGQQVTLSCSPISGHRSVSWYQQTPGQGLQFLFEYFSETQRNKGNFPGRFSGRQFSNSRSEMNVSTLELGDSALYLCASRGGGNTIYFGEGSWLTVV.

The CDR3 nucleotides are TGTGCCAGCAGCCTCTTCAGGGGTGTTGCTGGGGCCAACGTCCTGACTTTC. Translating gives CASSLFRGVAGANVLTF. V gene TRBV7-9 combines with J gene TRBJ2-6, with a tentative D call TRBD1 (6 bases). Trimming removed 5 bases from V and 2 bases from J, with 16 bases in between. From germline, CDR1 is SEHNR and CDR2 FQNEAQ (reference sequence). The CDR3 sequence is 17 residues long.

This chain joins TRBV27 and TRBJ1-4; D uncertain. Germline V gene data show CDR1 as MNHEY and CDR2 as SMNVEV (reference sequence). The V end was cut by 3 bases, the J end by 0 bases, with 11 bases between. The CDR3 extends over 16 amino acids. The CDR3 bases are TGTGCCAGCAGTTTCCGAAGGCCCGCAACTAATGAAAAACTGTTTTTT. Protein sequence: CASSFRRPATNEKLFF.

The V and J genes are TRBV5-4 and TRBJ2-3, with 11 bases that match TRBD2. CDR3 length: 16 amino acids. The germline V gene has CDR1 SGHNT and CDR2 YYREEE (reference sequence). Trimming at V came to 3 bases and at J to 3 bases, leaving 6 bases not matched to a gene. CDR3: CASSSDTSGGTDTQYF. In nucleotides, the CDR3 is TGTGCCAGCAGCTCCGACACTAGCGGGGGTACAGATACGCAGTATTTT.

The chain couples TRBV11-2 to TRBJ2-1; 8 bases are a match to TRBD2. The J segment lost 9 bases and the V segment lost 5 bases, leaving 9 bases of the junction unmatched. From germline, CDR1 is SGHAT and CDR2 FQNNGV. This CDR3 region has 14 residues. The CDR3 nucleotides are TGTGCCAGCAGCCCCGGGACTAGAGAGACTGAGCAGTTCTTC. Translation gives CASSPGTRETEQFF.

V and J are TRBV7-9 and TRBJ2-2; D unclear. V was trimmed by 5 bases and J by 4 bases, leaving 8 bases between them. CDR1 is SEHNR, CDR2 FQNEAQ, per germline (reference sequence). This CDR3 spans 13 amino acids. DNA of the CDR3: TGTGCCAGCAGCCAATCCCCCACCGGGGAGCTGTTTTTT. It translates to CASSQSPTGELFF.

The chain employs TRBV11-2 and TRBJ2-7; D possibly corresponds to TRBD1 (5 bases). Germline assignment: CDR1 SGHAT and CDR2 FQNNGV. This CDR3 region has 14 residues. V was trimmed by 1 base and J by 2 bases, leaving 9 bases between them. Here the CDR3 DNA reads TGTGCCAGCAGCTTAGGCCCAGGGACCTACGAGCAGTACTTC. It yields the protein CASSLGPGTYEQYF.

This chain links TRBV5-6 with TRBJ2-2, with D possibly being TRBD2 (5 bases). The germline gives CDR1 SGHDT, CDR2 YYEEEE. This CDR3 has 16 residues. V lost 4 bases and J 2 bases, leaving 15 bases between the germline ends. The CDR3 is CASSPPGSFNTGELFF. DNA of the CDR3: TGTGCCAGCAGCCCACCGGGGAGTTTCAACACCGGGGAGCTGTTTTTT.

The chain couples TRBV19 to TRBJ2-1; the match to TRBD2 covers 13 bases. Germline V gene sequence: CDR1 LNHDA, CDR2 SQIVND (reference sequence). Trimming took 0 bases from V and 2 from J; bases not matched to a gene: 7. This CDR3 comprises 19 residues. CDR3 in amino acids: CASSIELGLAGRPYNEQFF. The CDR3 region has the DNA TGTGCCAGTAGTATAGAACTGGGACTAGCGGGGCGACCCTACAATGAGCAGTTCTTC.

This chain joins TRBV27 and TRBJ2-7, with TRBD1 matching 7 bases. The junction had 13 bases not matched to a gene; V was cut back by 2 bases and J by 9 bases. In germline, CDR1 is MNHEY, CDR2 SMNVEV (reference sequence). CDR3 size: 15 residues. The CDR3 here is CASSLKSGTVLGQYF. The CDR3 nucleotides are TGTGCCAGCAGTTTAAAGTCCGGGACAGTTCTCGGGCAGTACTTC.

This clone was recorded only once. The chain uses TRBV12-5 and TRBJ1-5; D unclear. Trimming removed 2 bases at V and 2 bases at J, with 10 bases between. Germline CDR1 and CDR2: LGHNT and FRNRAP. This CDR3 has 15 amino acids. The CDR3 nucleotides read TGTGCTAGTGGTTTGCTGAGTGGGCGCAATCAGCCCCAGCATTTT. Its translation is CASGLLSGRNQPQHF.

This clone came up once. V and J are TRBV7-3 and TRBJ2-5; D tentatively fits TRBD1 or TRBD2 (6 bases each). The CDR3 spans 15 residues. Trimming pared 5 bases from V and 1 base from J, leaving 14 bases between. Germline CDR1 and CDR2: SGHTA and FQGTGA. CDR3 sequence reads: CASSLGGQIQETQYF. The DNA of the CDR3 is TGTGCCAGCAGCCTAGGGGGGCAGATCCAAGAGACCCAGTACTTC.

The V call is TRBV7-9, the J call TRBJ1-2, with 7 bases lining up with TRBD1. V lost 4 bases to trimming and J lost 3 bases; unmatched junction nucleotides: 11. CDR3 length: 16 amino acids. CDR1 is SEHNR and CDR2 is FQNEAQ in the germline V gene (reference sequence). The chain's CDR3 is CASSSNRQGGDYGYTF. The CDR3 bases are TGTGCCAGCAGCTCCAACCGACAGGGAGGGGACTATGGCTACACCTTC.

The rearrangement uses TRBV4-1 and TRBJ2-5, with TRBD2 as a possible D gene (5 bases). Germline loops: CDR1 MGHRA, CDR2 YSYEKL. The ends were cut back, 1 base at V and 9 bases at J, with 18 bases in the middle. The CDR3 runs to 15 residues. The CDR3 protein is CASSQADPGTAAQYF. CDR3 bases: TGCGCCAGCAGCCAAGCCGACCCGGGAACGGCAGCCCAGTACTTC.

The chain employs TRBV2 and TRBJ2-7; 7 bases agree with TRBD1. The CDR3 is 13 amino acids. Losses at the gene ends were 6 bases for V and 3 bases for J; bases not matched to a gene: 5. Per the germline V gene, CDR1 is SNHLY and CDR2 is FYNNEI. CDR3: CASRNRGFYEQYF. In nucleotides, the CDR3 is TGTGCCAGCAGAAACAGGGGTTTCTACGAGCAGTACTTC.

This chain uses TRBV6-1 with TRBJ1-5; D not certain. V lost 6 bases, J lost 5 bases, and 14 bases lay in between. Germline V gene data show CDR1 as MNHNS and CDR2 as SASEGT. The CDR3 loop spans 14 amino acids. The DNA for the CDR3 is TGTGCCAGCAGCGTCTGGCCCTCGGATCAGCCCCAGCATTTT. Translating gives CASSVWPSDQPQHF.